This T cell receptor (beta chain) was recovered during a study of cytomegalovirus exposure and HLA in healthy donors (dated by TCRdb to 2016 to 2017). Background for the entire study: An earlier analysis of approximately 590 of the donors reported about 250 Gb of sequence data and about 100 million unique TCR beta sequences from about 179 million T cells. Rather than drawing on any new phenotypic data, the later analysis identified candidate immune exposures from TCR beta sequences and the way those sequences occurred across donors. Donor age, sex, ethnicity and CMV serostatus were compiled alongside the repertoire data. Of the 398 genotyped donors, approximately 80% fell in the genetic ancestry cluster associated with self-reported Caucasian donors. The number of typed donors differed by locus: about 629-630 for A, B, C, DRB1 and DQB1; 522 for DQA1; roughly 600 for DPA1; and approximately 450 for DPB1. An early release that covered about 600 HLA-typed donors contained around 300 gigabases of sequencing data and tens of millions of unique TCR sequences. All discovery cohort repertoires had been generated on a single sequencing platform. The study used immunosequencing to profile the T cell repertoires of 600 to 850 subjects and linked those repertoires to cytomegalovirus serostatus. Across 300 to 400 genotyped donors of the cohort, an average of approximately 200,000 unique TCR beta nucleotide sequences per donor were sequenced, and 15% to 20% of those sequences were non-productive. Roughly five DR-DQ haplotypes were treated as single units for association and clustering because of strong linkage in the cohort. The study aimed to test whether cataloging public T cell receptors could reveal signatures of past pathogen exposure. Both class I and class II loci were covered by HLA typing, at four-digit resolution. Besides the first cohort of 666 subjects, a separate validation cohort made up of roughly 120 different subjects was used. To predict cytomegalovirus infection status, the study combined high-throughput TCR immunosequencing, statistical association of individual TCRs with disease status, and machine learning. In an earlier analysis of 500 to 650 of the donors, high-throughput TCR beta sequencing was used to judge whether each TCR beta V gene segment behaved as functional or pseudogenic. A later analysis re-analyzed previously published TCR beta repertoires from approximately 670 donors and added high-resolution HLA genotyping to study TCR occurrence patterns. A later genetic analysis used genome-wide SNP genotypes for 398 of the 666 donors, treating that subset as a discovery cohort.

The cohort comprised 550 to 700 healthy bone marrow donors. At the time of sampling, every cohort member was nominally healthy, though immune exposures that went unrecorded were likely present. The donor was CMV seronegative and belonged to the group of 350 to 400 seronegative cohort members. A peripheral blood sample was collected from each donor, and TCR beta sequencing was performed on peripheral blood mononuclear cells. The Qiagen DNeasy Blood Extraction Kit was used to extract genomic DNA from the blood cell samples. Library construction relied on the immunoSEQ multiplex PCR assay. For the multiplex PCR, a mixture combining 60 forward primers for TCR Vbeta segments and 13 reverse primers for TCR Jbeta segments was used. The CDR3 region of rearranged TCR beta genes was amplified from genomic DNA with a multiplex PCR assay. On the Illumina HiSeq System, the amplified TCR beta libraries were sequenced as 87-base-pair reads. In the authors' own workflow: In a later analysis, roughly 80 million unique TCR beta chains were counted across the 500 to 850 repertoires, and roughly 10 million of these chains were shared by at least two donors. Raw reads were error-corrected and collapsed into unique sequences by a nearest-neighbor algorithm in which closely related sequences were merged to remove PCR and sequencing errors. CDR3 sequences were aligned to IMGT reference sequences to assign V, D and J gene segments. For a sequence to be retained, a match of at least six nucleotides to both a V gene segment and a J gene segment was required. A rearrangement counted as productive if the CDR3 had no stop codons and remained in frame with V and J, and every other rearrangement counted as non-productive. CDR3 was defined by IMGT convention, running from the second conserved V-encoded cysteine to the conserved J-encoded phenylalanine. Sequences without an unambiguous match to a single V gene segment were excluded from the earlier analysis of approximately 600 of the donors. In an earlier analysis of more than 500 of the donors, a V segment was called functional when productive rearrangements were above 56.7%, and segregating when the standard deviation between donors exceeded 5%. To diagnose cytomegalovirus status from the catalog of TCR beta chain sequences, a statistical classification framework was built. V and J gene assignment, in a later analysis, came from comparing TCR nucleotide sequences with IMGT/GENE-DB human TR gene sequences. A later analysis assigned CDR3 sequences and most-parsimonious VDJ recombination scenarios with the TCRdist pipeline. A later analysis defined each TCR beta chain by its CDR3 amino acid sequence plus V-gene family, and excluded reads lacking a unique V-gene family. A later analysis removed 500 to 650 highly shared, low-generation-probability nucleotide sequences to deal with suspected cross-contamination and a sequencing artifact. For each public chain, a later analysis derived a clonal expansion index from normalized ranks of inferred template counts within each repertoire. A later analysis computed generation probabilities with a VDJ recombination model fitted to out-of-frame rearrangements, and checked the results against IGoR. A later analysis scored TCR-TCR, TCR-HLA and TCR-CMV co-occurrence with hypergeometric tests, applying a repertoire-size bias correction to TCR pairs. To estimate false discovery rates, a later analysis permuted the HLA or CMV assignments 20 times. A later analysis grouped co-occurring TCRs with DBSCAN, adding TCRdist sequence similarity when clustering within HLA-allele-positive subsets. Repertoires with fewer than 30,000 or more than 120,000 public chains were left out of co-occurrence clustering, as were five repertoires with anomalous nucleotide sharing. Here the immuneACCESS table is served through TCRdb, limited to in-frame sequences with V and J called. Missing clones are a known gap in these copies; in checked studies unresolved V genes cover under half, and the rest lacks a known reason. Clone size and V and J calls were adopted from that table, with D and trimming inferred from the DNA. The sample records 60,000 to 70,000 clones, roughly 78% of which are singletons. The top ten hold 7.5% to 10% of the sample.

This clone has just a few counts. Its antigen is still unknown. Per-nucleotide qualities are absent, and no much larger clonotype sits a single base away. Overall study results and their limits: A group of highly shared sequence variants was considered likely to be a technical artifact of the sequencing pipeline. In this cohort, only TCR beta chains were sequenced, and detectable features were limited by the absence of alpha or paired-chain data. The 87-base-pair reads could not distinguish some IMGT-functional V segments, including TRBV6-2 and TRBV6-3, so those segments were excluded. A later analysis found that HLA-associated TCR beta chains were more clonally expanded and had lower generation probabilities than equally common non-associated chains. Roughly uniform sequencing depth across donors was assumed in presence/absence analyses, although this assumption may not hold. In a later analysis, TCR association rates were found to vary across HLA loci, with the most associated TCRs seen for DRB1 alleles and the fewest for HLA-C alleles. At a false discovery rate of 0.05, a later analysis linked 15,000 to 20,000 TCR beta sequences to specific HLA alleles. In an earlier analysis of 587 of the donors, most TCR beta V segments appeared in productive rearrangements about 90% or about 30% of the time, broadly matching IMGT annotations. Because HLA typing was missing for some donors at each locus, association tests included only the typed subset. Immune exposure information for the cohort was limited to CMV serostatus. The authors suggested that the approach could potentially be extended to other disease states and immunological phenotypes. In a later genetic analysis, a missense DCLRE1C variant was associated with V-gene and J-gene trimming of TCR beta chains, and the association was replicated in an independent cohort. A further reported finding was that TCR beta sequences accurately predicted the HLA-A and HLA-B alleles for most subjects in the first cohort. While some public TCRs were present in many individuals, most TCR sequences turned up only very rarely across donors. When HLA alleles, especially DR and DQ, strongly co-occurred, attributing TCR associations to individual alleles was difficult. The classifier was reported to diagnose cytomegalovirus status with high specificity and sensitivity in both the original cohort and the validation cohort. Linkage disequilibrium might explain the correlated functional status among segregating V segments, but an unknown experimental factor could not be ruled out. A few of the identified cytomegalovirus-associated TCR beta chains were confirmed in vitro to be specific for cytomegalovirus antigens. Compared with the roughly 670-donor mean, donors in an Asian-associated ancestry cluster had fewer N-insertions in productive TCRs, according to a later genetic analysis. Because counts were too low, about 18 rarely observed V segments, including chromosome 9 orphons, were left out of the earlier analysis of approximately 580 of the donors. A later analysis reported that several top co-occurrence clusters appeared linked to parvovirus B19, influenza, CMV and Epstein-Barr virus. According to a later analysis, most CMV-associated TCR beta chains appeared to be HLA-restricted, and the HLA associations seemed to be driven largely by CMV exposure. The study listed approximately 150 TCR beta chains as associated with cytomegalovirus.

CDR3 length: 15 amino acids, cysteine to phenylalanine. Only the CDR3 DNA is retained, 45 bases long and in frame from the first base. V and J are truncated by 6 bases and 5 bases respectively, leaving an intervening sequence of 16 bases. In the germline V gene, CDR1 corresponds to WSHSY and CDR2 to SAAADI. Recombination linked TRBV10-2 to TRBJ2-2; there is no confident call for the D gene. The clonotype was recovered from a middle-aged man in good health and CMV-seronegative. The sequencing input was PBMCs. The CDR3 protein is CASRRRSGETGELFF. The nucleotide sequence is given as TGCGCCAGCAGACGAAGATCTGGAGAAACCGGGGAGCTGTTTTTT.